Listed below are T cell receptor beta chains from one sample, sequenced in a study of T cell responses to AZD1222 COVID-19 vaccine. Clones were read by immunoSEQ multiplex PCR, and TCRdb kept only the in-frame ones, dropping some. The profile shows 150,000 to 200,000 clones, around nine tenths of them singletons. Sample: peripheral blood, taken 28 days after the second dose of the MenACWY control vaccine. Receptor source: an adult who received the MenACWY meningococcal vaccine as a control. Both conserved end residues are trimmed from each CDR3. The order of the fields is J gene, V gene, CDR3 protein.

J: TRBJ1-2; V: TRBV24-1; CDR3: ATSDVTIADGYT
J: TRBJ1-1; V: TRBV12-3/TRBV12-4; CDR3: ASSLREGPEAF
J: TRBJ2-5; V: TRBV5-3; CDR3: ARTLARETQY
J: TRBJ2-7; V: TRBV5-1; CDR3: ASSSGALEQY
J: TRBJ2-5; V: TRBV30; CDR3: AWSALGGSRETQY
J: TRBJ2-5; V: TRBV20-1; CDR3: SASPLGREGGETQY
J: TRBJ1-6; V: TRBV4-2; CDR3: ASSQEDGGYLPLD
J: TRBJ2-1; V: TRBV6-2/TRBV6-3; CDR3: ASSYAGGSLRNEQF
J: TRBJ2-2; V: TRBV6-5; CDR3: ASANRGTGELF
J: TRBJ2-7; V: TRBV7-2; CDR3: ASSPRLLSAGVGEQY
J: TRBJ1-1; V: TRBV6-2/TRBV6-3; CDR3: ASSYMNTEAF
J: TRBJ1-5; V: TRBV4-1; CDR3: ASSQDRGGTQPQH
J: TRBJ1-1; V: TRBV27; CDR3: ASSFTGTTEAF
J: TRBJ1-6; V: TRBV14; CDR3: ASSQNTWGSPLH
J: TRBJ1-1; V: TRBV7-9; CDR3: ASSQQWVSAAF
J: TRBJ1-4; V: TRBV4-3; CDR3: ASSQDRFRGKLF
J: TRBJ1-4; V: TRBV11-2; CDR3: ASSSGGWGNEKLF
J: TRBJ2-1; V: TRBV7-8; CDR3: ASSRGPWDEQF
J: TRBJ1-2; V: TRBV3-1/TRBV3-2; CDR3: ASSPTARNYGYT
J: TRBJ2-1; V: TRBV4-3; CDR3: ASSQDSGLAYNEQF
J: TRBJ1-2; V: TRBV4-1; CDR3: ASSRDRNQTGAYGYT
J: TRBJ2-5; V: TRBV18; CDR3: ASSPASVQETQY
J: TRBJ2-6; V: TRBV18; CDR3: AWASSGANVLT
J: TRBJ2-2; V: TRBV19; CDR3: ASSMDRRNGELF
J: TRBJ2-3; V: TRBV27; CDR3: ASSARRSVIPSTDTQY
J: TRBJ1-2; V: TRBV28; CDR3: ASRTGLKNYGYT
J: TRBJ1-2; V: TRBV5-6; CDR3: ASSLPPGGSYGYT
J: TRBJ2-1; V: TRBV19; CDR3: ASRFDSVSSSYNEQF
J: TRBJ1-2; V: TRBV2; CDR3: ASSEVRPSGYT
J: TRBJ2-1; V: TRBV7-3; CDR3: ASSFNSLGQGAYNEQF
J: TRBJ1-2; V: TRBV9; CDR3: ASSPRGGNLNYGYT
J: TRBJ2-3; V: TRBV7-9; CDR3: ASSPKRRVSDTQY
J: TRBJ2-6; V: TRBV2; CDR3: ASSELGRISGANVLT
J: TRBJ1-2; V: TRBV3-1/TRBV3-2; CDR3: ASSPKEEGCYGYT
J: TRBJ2-7; V: TRBV27; CDR3: ASSLYGVWGTSSYEQY
J: TRBJ2-1; V: TRBV19; CDR3: ASSDLGYNEQF
J: TRBJ2-6; V: TRBV19; CDR3: ASSPKGQAAGANVLT
J: TRBJ1-5; V: TRBV7-2; CDR3: ASSLAGGSNQPQH
J: TRBJ1-5; V: TRBV6-2/TRBV6-3; CDR3: ASSYQGNGNQPQH
J: TRBJ2-1; V: TRBV9; CDR3: ASSPSGAREYEQF
J: TRBJ2-3; V: TRBV7-3; CDR3: ASSATSGSTDTQY
J: TRBJ1-1; V: TRBV18; CDR3: ASSPPGTYGRVNLWTEAF
J: TRBJ2-7; V: TRBV3-1/TRBV3-2; CDR3: ASSQKAGQGASEQY
J: TRBJ2-2; V: TRBV7-7; CDR3: ASSKVPGGPGELF
J: TRBJ1-1; V: TRBV27; CDR3: ASSPWGTNTEAF
J: TRBJ1-1; V: TRBV2; CDR3: ASRGQISEAF
J: TRBJ2-1; V: TRBV9; CDR3: ASSGSGTGGAGYEQF
J: TRBJ2-6; V: TRBV30; CDR3: AWNSGANVLT
J: TRBJ2-3; V: TRBV9; CDR3: ASSSGDTQY
J: TRBJ1-2; V: TRBV5-6; CDR3: ASSSYQTGNYGYT
J: TRBJ1-5; V: TRBV19; CDR3: ASISGGERPQH
J: TRBJ1-2; V: TRBV3-1/TRBV3-2; CDR3: ASSQEPTRTAYGYT
J: TRBJ2-7; V: TRBV27; CDR3: ASSLDREGVQY
J: TRBJ1-2; V: TRBV5-6; CDR3: ASSLVSDRGFYYGYT
J: TRBJ2-2; V: TRBV9; CDR3: ASSQRIGGELF
J: TRBJ2-7; V: TRBV10-3; CDR3: AISIDGAHFQQY
J: TRBJ1-4; V: TRBV7-2; CDR3: ASSPLQGAGGLF